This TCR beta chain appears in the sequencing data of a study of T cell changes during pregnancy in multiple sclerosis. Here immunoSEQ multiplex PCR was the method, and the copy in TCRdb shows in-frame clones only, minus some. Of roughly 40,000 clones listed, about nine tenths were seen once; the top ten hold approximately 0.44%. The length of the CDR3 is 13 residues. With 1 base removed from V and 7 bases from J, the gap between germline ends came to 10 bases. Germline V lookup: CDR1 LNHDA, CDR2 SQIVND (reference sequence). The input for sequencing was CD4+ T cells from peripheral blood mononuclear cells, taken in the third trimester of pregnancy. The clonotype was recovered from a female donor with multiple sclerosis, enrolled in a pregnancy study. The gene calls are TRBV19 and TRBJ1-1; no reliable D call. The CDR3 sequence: CASSIAGRFEAFF. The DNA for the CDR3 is TGTGCCAGTAGTATAGCCGGGAGGTTTGAAGCTTTCTTT. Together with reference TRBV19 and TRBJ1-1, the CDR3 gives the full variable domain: DGGITQSPKYLFRKEGQNVTLSCEQNLNHDAMYWYRQDPGQGLRLIYYSQIVNDFQKGDIAEGYSVSREKKESFPLTVTSAQKNPTAFYLCASSIAGRFEAFFGQGTRLTVV.